This TCR beta chain is drawn from a study of cytomegalovirus exposure and HLA in healthy donors (TCRdb year 2017). A note on the overall study: According to an earlier analysis of 587 of the donors, some 170 million T cells yielded 90 million to 140 million unique TCR beta sequences and 276 Gb of sequence data. A later genetic analysis used genome-wide SNP genotypes for about 65% of the roughly 670 donors, treating that subset as a discovery cohort. Of the 300 to 500 genotyped donors, 75% to 85% were placed in the genetic ancestry cluster associated with self-reported Caucasian donors. Every discovery cohort repertoire had been produced on one sequencing platform. Donor age, sex, ethnicity and CMV serostatus were compiled alongside the repertoire data. The later analysis used no new phenotypic data to find candidate immune exposures, relying instead on TCR beta sequences and their occurrence across donors. Typing coverage differed by locus: A, B, C, DRB1 and DQB1 were typed in roughly 629-630 donors, DQA1 in around 500, DPA1 in 600 to 610, and DPB1 in roughly 450. An early release that covered about 640 HLA-typed donors contained around 300 gigabases of sequencing data and around 80 million unique TCR sequences. The study aimed to test whether signatures of past pathogen exposure could be identified by cataloging public T cell receptors. The study used immunosequencing to profile the T cell repertoires of around 600 subjects and linked those repertoires to cytomegalovirus serostatus. In a later analysis, previously published TCR beta repertoires from several hundred donors were re-analyzed and high-resolution HLA genotyping was added so that TCR occurrence patterns could be studied. To predict cytomegalovirus infection status, the study brought together high-throughput TCR immunosequencing, statistical association of individual TCRs with disease status, and machine learning. HLA typing covered class I and class II loci at four-digit resolution. In an earlier analysis of more than 550 of the donors, high-throughput TCR beta sequencing was used to judge whether each TCR beta V gene segment behaved as functional or pseudogenic. A separate validation cohort of roughly 130 different subjects was used in addition to the approximately 700-subject first cohort. About five DR-DQ haplotypes were treated as single units for association and clustering because of strong linkage in the cohort. Among some 400 genotyped donors of the cohort, an average of approximately 220,000 unique TCR beta nucleotide sequences was sequenced per donor, of which roughly 18% were non-productive.

Library creation used the immunoSEQ multiplex PCR assay. For the multiplex PCR, a mixture combining 60 forward primers for TCR Vbeta segments and 13 reverse primers for TCR Jbeta segments was used. A multiplex PCR assay on genomic DNA amplified the CDR3 region of rearranged TCR beta genes. On the Illumina HiSeq System, the amplified TCR beta libraries were sequenced as 87-base-pair reads. Per the authors' processing: A later analysis counted about 82 million unique TCR beta chains across the 690 or so repertoires, and around 12 million of these chains were shared by at least two donors. To remove PCR and sequencing errors, raw reads were error-corrected and collapsed into unique sequences using a nearest-neighbor algorithm that merged closely related sequences. V, D and J gene segments were assigned by aligning CDR3 sequences to IMGT reference sequences. For a sequence to be retained, a match of at least six nucleotides to both a V gene segment and a J gene segment was required. A rearrangement counted as productive if the CDR3 had no stop codons and remained in frame with V and J, and every other rearrangement counted as non-productive. CDR3 was defined by IMGT convention, running from the second conserved V-encoded cysteine to the conserved J-encoded phenylalanine. The earlier analysis of about 570 of the donors excluded any sequence lacking an unambiguous match to a single V gene segment. In an earlier analysis of 450 to 750 of the donors, a V segment was called functional when productive rearrangements were above 56.7%, and segregating when the standard deviation between donors exceeded 5%. A statistical classification framework was developed to diagnose cytomegalovirus status using the catalog of TCR beta chain sequences. In a later analysis, V and J genes were assigned by comparing TCR nucleotide sequences against IMGT/GENE-DB human TR gene sequences. A later analysis assigned CDR3 sequences and most-parsimonious VDJ recombination scenarios with the TCRdist pipeline. A later analysis defined each TCR beta chain by its CDR3 amino acid sequence plus V-gene family, and excluded reads lacking a unique V-gene family. In a later analysis, 550 to 650 highly shared, low-generation-probability nucleotide sequences were removed to address suspected cross-contamination and a sequencing artifact. A later analysis calculated a clonal expansion index for each public chain from normalized within-repertoire ranks of inferred template counts. A later analysis computed generation probabilities with a VDJ recombination model fitted to out-of-frame rearrangements, and checked the results against IGoR. A later analysis scored TCR-TCR, TCR-HLA and TCR-CMV co-occurrence with hypergeometric tests, applying a repertoire-size bias correction to TCR pairs. False discovery rates were estimated in a later analysis by permuting HLA or CMV assignments 20 times. In a later analysis, co-occurring TCRs were grouped using DBSCAN, and TCRdist sequence similarity was added for clustering within HLA-allele-positive subsets. Repertoires with fewer than 30,000 or more than 120,000 public chains were left out of co-occurrence clustering, as were four to six repertoires with anomalous nucleotide sharing. The table comes from immuneACCESS by way of TCRdb, which keeps in-frame sequences with V and J called. Part of the clones is missing from these tables; in studies checked, under half for an unresolved V gene and the rest for unknown reasons. V, J and clone size were drawn from that table, and D and trimming were deduced from the DNA. This sample lists some 100,000 clones; 80% to 90% were detected once. Jointly, the top ten make up 0.9% to 1.5% of the sample.

CDR3 length: 15 amino acids, cysteine to phenylalanine. Only the CDR3 DNA stays, 45 bases, in frame from base 1. CDR1 and CDR2 are drawn from the germline V gene (reference sequence): MNHEY, SMNVEV. Trimming removed 7 bases from V and 0 bases from J, leaving 13 bases between the germline ends. The cohort was made up of 650 to 700 healthy bone marrow donors. At the time of sampling, all cohort members were nominally healthy, though unrecorded immune exposures were likely present. The donor tested CMV seronegative and was one of the 352 seronegative cohort members. Each donor provided a peripheral blood sample, and peripheral blood mononuclear cells were used for TCR beta sequencing. Genomic DNA was extracted from the blood cell samples with the Qiagen DNeasy Blood Extraction Kit. On this clone itself: Its antigen remains undetermined. No much larger clonotype is one base removed from it; base qualities were not supplied.

Paper-wide results and their limitations: Across donors, most TCR sequences were observed very rarely, whereas some public TCRs were present in many individuals. According to a later genetic analysis, donors in an Asian-associated ancestry cluster had fewer N-insertions in productive TCRs than the approximately 610-donor mean. A later analysis found that TCR association rates varied across HLA loci, with DRB1 alleles showing the most associated TCRs and HLA-C alleles the fewest. Correlated functional status among segregating V segments might be attributable to linkage disequilibrium, but an unknown experimental factor could not be ruled out. Because counts were too low, 15 to 20 rarely observed V segments, including chromosome 9 orphons, were left out of the earlier analysis of over 550 of the donors. An association between a missense DCLRE1C variant and V-gene and J-gene trimming of TCR beta chains was found in a later genetic analysis and replicated in an independent cohort. A total of roughly 160 TCR beta chains were listed by the study as associated with cytomegalovirus. An earlier analysis of approximately 600 of the donors showed that most TCR beta V segments appeared in productive rearrangements either about 90% or about 30% of the time, which broadly matched IMGT annotations. Several of the top co-occurrence clusters appeared to be linked to parvovirus B19, influenza, CMV and Epstein-Barr virus, according to a later analysis. At a false discovery rate of 0.05, a later analysis linked 15,000 to 20,000 TCR beta sequences to specific HLA alleles. Cytomegalovirus status was reported to be diagnosed by the classifier with high specificity and sensitivity in both the original and validation cohorts. Because HLA typing was missing for some donors at each locus, association tests included only the typed subset. A further reported finding was that TCR beta sequences accurately predicted the HLA-A and HLA-B alleles for most subjects in the first cohort. It was suggested by the authors that the approach could potentially be generalized to other disease states and immunological phenotypes. A group of highly shared sequence variants was considered likely to be a technical artifact of the sequencing pipeline. In this cohort, only TCR beta chains were sequenced, and detectable features were limited by the absence of alpha or paired-chain data. According to a later analysis, most CMV-associated TCR beta chains appeared to be HLA-restricted, and the HLA associations seemed to be driven largely by CMV exposure. Some IMGT-functional V segments, including TRBV6-2 and TRBV6-3, could not be told apart with the 87-base-pair reads, so those segments were excluded. When HLA alleles, especially DR and DQ, strongly co-occurred, attributing TCR associations to individual alleles was difficult. The only immune exposure information available for the cohort was CMV serostatus. Presence/absence analyses assumed roughly uniform sequencing depth across donors, an assumption that may not hold. In a later analysis, HLA-associated TCR beta chains showed more clonal expansion and lower generation probabilities than non-associated chains that were equally common. In vitro tests confirmed that a few of the cytomegalovirus-associated TCR beta chains recognize cytomegalovirus antigens.

The sequence derives from a woman between 18 and 29 years old in good health and CMV-seronegative. The rearrangement combines TRBV27 with TRBJ2-1; matching of 6 bases hints at TRBD1 as the D gene. The sample comprised PBMCs. The CDR3 here reads CASTTSQGSYNEQFF. The DNA is TGTGCCAGCACCACCTCACAGGGCTCCTACAATGAGCAGTTCTTC.